Listed below are T cell receptor beta chains from one sample, sequenced in a study of T-cell memory formation after mild COVID-19. TCRdb ran MiXCR on the 5' RACE reads and lists one entry per CDR3 protein. The sample carries 550,000 to 600,000 distinct CDR3 sequences, roughly a sixth recorded once. The sequenced sample was PBMCs or a T cell subset sorted from them (not recorded which). All receptors derive from an adult woman who had mild COVID-19 (a few samples of this study predate the infection). Cell type and time point are not known. Both conserved end residues are part of each CDR3. Each record gives: CDR3 DNA, CDR3 protein, D gene, clone size, CDR3 length, J gene, V gene. D genes are given only for firm matches. Clone size is not always given. Where it is, it says once, few, many or a class for expanded clones.

TGTGCCAGCAGCCAGGTATCAAAAGAAGCTTTCTTT | CASSQVSKEAFF | - | - | 12 | TRBJ1-1 | TRBV3-1
TGTGCCAGCAGCTTATGGGCCAGCGGGGACCGTTGGCAGTATTTT | CASSLWASGDRWQYF | TRBD2 | many | 15 | TRBJ2-3 | TRBV7-3
TGTGCCAGCAGGGGGCGAACCTACAATGAGCAGTTCTTC | CASRGRTYNEQFF | - | few | 13 | TRBJ2-1 | TRBV12-3/TRBV12-4
TGTGCCAGCTCACCATTCCCCACAGGGGGCTACGAGCAGTACTTC | CASSPFPTGGYEQYF | TRBD1 | - | 15 | TRBJ2-7 | TRBV18
TGCGCCAGCAGCTTGGCGGACCCACAGGGAGCAGAGGGCTACACCTTC | CASSLADPQGAEGYTF | - | - | 16 | TRBJ1-2 | TRBV5-1
TGCGCCAGCAGCCCGGGACCGGGACAGGGATTGGGTGAGCAGTTCTTC | CASSPGPGQGLGEQFF | TRBD1 | few | 16 | TRBJ2-1 | TRBV5-1
TGTGCCAGCAGTTACAGTGCGGGTAACTCCTACGAGCAGTACTTC | CASSYSAGNSYEQYF | - | few | 15 | TRBJ2-7 | TRBV6-5
TGTGCCAGCTCACCACGGCTCTTGCAGACGAGCTCCTACAATGAGCAGTTCTTC | CASSPRLLQTSSYNEQFF | - | few | 18 | TRBJ2-1 | TRBV18
TGTGCCAGCAGCTTAGAGGGACTTTCACAGCTCAACGAGCAGTACTTC | CASSLEGLSQLNEQYF | - | - | 16 | TRBJ2-7 | TRBV7-2
TGTGCCACCAGCAGAGAATCGACCCCCGAGCAGTACTTC | CATSRESTPEQYF | - | few | 13 | TRBJ2-7 | TRBV15
TGTGCCAGCAGCTTAGTCCAGGGTTACCAAGAGACCCAGTACTTC | CASSLVQGYQETQYF | - | - | 15 | TRBJ2-5 | TRBV7-9
TGTGCCAGCTCCCGTATGGGGGCCGACAATGAGCAGTTCTTC | CASSRMGADNEQFF | - | - | 14 | TRBJ2-1 | TRBV18
TGTGCCAGCAGCTCTCACCCAACTCGACAGGCGGGGTATGGCTACACCTTC | CASSSHPTRQAGYGYTF | - | - | 17 | TRBJ1-2 | TRBV7-8
TGTGCCATCGGGGAGGGTAGCACAGATACGCAGTATTTT | CAIGEGSTDTQYF | TRBD2 | - | 13 | TRBJ2-3 | TRBV10-3
TGCAGCGTTGAAGAGGAACAGCCGGGACTAGCGGGAGGGACCGGGGAGCTGTTTTTT | CSVEEEQPGLAGGTGELFF | TRBD2 | - | 19 | TRBJ2-2 | TRBV29-1
TGCAGTGCTAGCAGCCTGGGCGGAAACACCATATATTTT | CSASSLGGNTIYF | - | few | 13 | TRBJ1-3 | TRBV20-1
TGTGCCAGCAGCTCGGGACTAGCGGGAGTCGGGACAGATACGCAGTATTTT | CASSSGLAGVGTDTQYF | TRBD2 | - | 17 | TRBJ2-3 | TRBV7-9
TGCGCCAGCAGCTTGGACACCCCAGACTACGAGCAGTACTTC | CASSLDTPDYEQYF | - | - | 14 | TRBJ2-7 | TRBV5-1
TGTGCCATCAGTGAGGTCAGCTCCTACGAGCAGTACTTC | CAISEVSSYEQYF | - | - | 13 | TRBJ2-7 | TRBV10-3
TGTGCCAGCAGTGAAGGAACGGCGAACTATGGCTACACCTTC | CASSEGTANYGYTF | - | - | 14 | TRBJ1-2 | TRBV6-1
TGTGCCACCAGTGACCTACTGCGAACCGGGGAGCTGTTTTTT | CATSDLLRTGELFF | - | few | 14 | TRBJ2-2 | TRBV24-1
TGCAGTGCTAGAGATGTCGAGCGGGGGGGCCTAATCCAAGAGACCCAGTACTTC | CSARDVERGGLIQETQYF | TRBD2 | - | 18 | TRBJ2-5 | TRBV20-1
TGTGCCAGCAGTTACGGGTTGTACACTGAAGCTTTCTTT | CASSYGLYTEAFF | - | - | 13 | TRBJ1-1 | TRBV27
TGTGCCAGCAGTCCGGGACTAGCGGGGAGGGGAGCCTACAATGAGCAGTTCTTC | CASSPGLAGRGAYNEQFF | TRBD2 | few | 18 | TRBJ2-1 | TRBV2
TGCAGTGCTAGAGATGGGCCTTTGGGCTTTGGGGCTCATACGCAGTATTTT | CSARDGPLGFGAHTQYF | - | many | 17 | TRBJ2-3 | TRBV20-1
TGTGCCACCAGTGACTCGGGACCGAATAGCAATCAGCCCCAGCATTTT | CATSDSGPNSNQPQHF | - | few | 16 | TRBJ1-5 | TRBV24-1
TGTGCCAGCAGCTTAATCGGTGGGGGGGCCACTTATCAGCCCCAGCATTTT | CASSLIGGGATYQPQHF | - | few | 17 | TRBJ1-5 | TRBV7-8
TGTGCCAGCAGTTCGGGGGACAGGGTGCGCTATGGCTACACCTTC | CASSSGDRVRYGYTF | TRBD1 | few | 15 | TRBJ1-2 | TRBV27
TGTGCCAGCACTCCCCGGGGGCTAGCGGGAATCTATGAGCAGTTCTTC | CASTPRGLAGIYEQFF | TRBD2 | few | 16 | TRBJ2-1 | TRBV12-3/TRBV12-4
TGCGCCAGCAGCGACGGCGGAGGTGTAAATGAGCAGTTCTTC | CASSDGGGVNEQFF | - | - | 14 | TRBJ2-1 | TRBV5-1
TGCAGCGTCTGTCCAGGGACCACCCAAGAGACCCAGTACTTC | CSVCPGTTQETQYF | - | - | 14 | TRBJ2-5 | TRBV29-1
TGTGCCAGCAGCCTGACAGCCCAGATGAACACTGAAGCTTTCTTT | CASSLTAQMNTEAFF | - | once | 15 | TRBJ1-1 | TRBV5-5
TGCAGTGCTCTAACAAGGACAGGGCTGAACACTGAAGCTTTCTTT | CSALTRTGLNTEAFF | TRBD1 | - | 15 | TRBJ1-1 | TRBV20-1
TGTGCCAGCTCCCCTCTCCCTACAGGGAACACTGAAGCTTTCTTT | CASSPLPTGNTEAFF | - | - | 15 | TRBJ1-1 | TRBV18
TGTGCCAGCAGCCAAGCTGGGACAGGGAATGCTTTCTTT | CASSQAGTGNAFF | TRBD1 | - | 13 | TRBJ1-1 | TRBV3-1
TGTGCCAGCAGCTTTCGCTCGGCCCCAAACGGCAATGAGCAGTTCTTC | CASSFRSAPNGNEQFF | - | - | 16 | TRBJ2-1 | TRBV11-3
TGTGCCAGCAGCCAAGGGCAGATACTACAAGAGACCCAGTACTTC | CASSQGQILQETQYF | - | few | 15 | TRBJ2-5 | TRBV14
TGTGCCAGCAGTTTCGGGGAGGTTTCTGAAGCTTTCTTT | CASSFGEVSEAFF | - | - | 13 | TRBJ1-1 | TRBV12-3/TRBV12-4
TGTGCCAGCAGCGTCACTAGCGGGAGATCCTACGAGCAGTACTTC | CASSVTSGRSYEQYF | TRBD2 | - | 15 | TRBJ2-7 | TRBV12-3/TRBV12-4
TGTGCCAGCAGCCAGGGTCCTCCGGGACTGGGTCTGAGCACCGGGGAGCTGTTTTTT | CASSQGPPGLGLSTGELFF | - | - | 19 | TRBJ2-2 | TRBV4-2
TGTGCCAGTAGTGTTGCGGAGGGCACAGATACGCAGTATTTT | CASSVAEGTDTQYF | - | - | 14 | TRBJ2-3 | TRBV19
TGCGCCAGCAGCTTGGGTGGGACAGGGAGCTCCTACAATGAGCAGTTCTTC | CASSLGGTGSSYNEQFF | TRBD1 | - | 17 | TRBJ2-1 | TRBV5-1
TGTGCCAGCAGCGTAGAGGGACGAGCCTACGAGCAGTACTTC | CASSVEGRAYEQYF | - | - | 14 | TRBJ2-7 | TRBV9
TGTGCCAGCAGCTTGTCGACAGGGGGCGCCGACAATGAGCAGTTCTTC | CASSLSTGGADNEQFF | TRBD1 | few | 16 | TRBJ2-1 | TRBV5-5
TGTGCCAGCTCCCTTGGGACAGGTACGCCAGGGCAGTTCTTC | CASSLGTGTPGQFF | TRBD1 | - | 14 | TRBJ2-1 | TRBV18
TGCGCCAGCCTGGGACAGGAGACATGGGAGAACACTGAAGCTTTCTTT | CASLGQETWENTEAFF | TRBD1 | - | 16 | TRBJ1-1 | TRBV4-1
TGTGCCAGCAGTTTGGGGTTTTCGGCACCCCTCCACTTT | CASSLGFSAPLHF | - | - | 13 | TRBJ1-6 | TRBV12-3/TRBV12-4
TGTGCCAGCAGGCTGGGAGATAGCAATCAGCCCCAGCATTTT | CASRLGDSNQPQHF | - | few | 14 | TRBJ1-5 | TRBV12-3/TRBV12-4
TGTGCCAGCAGCCCCACGACTGTGAACACTGAAGCTTTCTTT | CASSPTTVNTEAFF | - | - | 14 | TRBJ1-1 | TRBV11-3
TGCGCCAGCAGCCCCCGGGAAGGGACTAATGAAAAACTGTTTTTT | CASSPREGTNEKLFF | - | - | 15 | TRBJ1-4 | TRBV4-3
TGTGCCTGGAGTGTAGGCGGGAGTGGCAATGAGCAGTTCTTC | CAWSVGGSGNEQFF | TRBD2 | - | 14 | TRBJ2-1 | TRBV30